Below, one TCR beta chain is given with its context. Its antigen remains unidentified. It was with 60 Vbeta and 13 Jbeta primers that the PCR ran. Sequencing was performed with immunoSEQ multiplex PCR; in TCRdb, only in-frame clones are kept and a portion is missing. The sample has 120,000 or so clones; roughly 80% are singletons. V was pared by 2 bases and J by 0 bases, with 13 bases between. CDR3 length: 16 residues. Germline assignment: CDR1 SGHVS and CDR2 FQNEAQ. The data stem from a study of cytomegalovirus exposure and HLA in healthy donors. General study points: Apparent HLA restriction characterized most CMV-associated TCR beta chains in a later analysis.

The receptor was isolated from a man younger than 40 in good health and CMV-seronegative. V and J are TRBV7-8 and TRBJ2-5; the D is unclear. Source material: PBMCs. CDR3 protein: CASSLSVVFYQETQYF. The CDR3 region has the DNA TGTGCCAGCAGCTTATCCGTCGTTTTTTACCAAGAGACCCAGTACTTC.